This TCR beta chain was found in a study of cytomegalovirus exposure and HLA in healthy donors. Study observations and caveats: Investigators reported fewer than 200 TCR beta chains as tied to cytomegalovirus.

TCRdb's table, derived via immunoSEQ multiplex PCR, lists solely in-frame clones and lacks some. Among under 110,000 clones listed, roughly nine tenths were seen once. On this clone: Its target is not known.

With 5 bases removed from V and 6 bases from J, the gap between germline ends came to 9 bases. Germline CDR1 SGHTA, CDR2 FQGNSA. This CDR3 contains 12 residues. J is TRBJ2-3 and V is TRBV7-2; D is undetermined. Sequencing was performed on PBMCs. This receptor was obtained from a woman aged 18-30 years in good health and CMV-seropositive. The CDR3 sequence: CASSAQRDTQYF. The CDR3 DNA reads TGTGCCAGCAGCGCCCAGAGGGATACGCAGTATTTT.